What follows is one T cell receptor beta chain and its context. The target antigen is unknown. Trimming removed 5 bases from V and 1 base from J; junction bases left unmatched: 8. Germline V gene lookup returns CDR1 SGHTA and CDR2 FQGNSA. The CDR3 spans 16 residues. The time point here: neoterminal ileum biopsy at postoperative endoscopy, about 6 months after surgery. This specimen comes from a study of T cell repertoires in ileal Crohn's disease. Study-level background: All patients had surgery for stricturing (61%) or penetrating (approximately 39%) disease. M6 samples are neoterminal ileum biopsies from postoperative colonoscopy.

General study findings and limits: High-frequency clones were more common in sorted CD8 than CD4 cells.

Sequencing was performed with immunoSEQ multiplex PCR; in TCRdb, only in-frame clones are kept and a portion is missing. Of 12,000 or so clones in the sample, more than 70% were seen once. The TCR comes from an adult with Crohn's disease. The genes are TRBV7-2 and TRBJ2-7; the match to TRBD2 covers 10 bases. Sequenced material: ileal tissue. CDR3 residues: CASSPVWGLASYEQYF. CDR3 DNA: TGTGCCAGCAGCCCCGTTTGGGGACTAGCGTCCTACGAGCAGTACTTC.